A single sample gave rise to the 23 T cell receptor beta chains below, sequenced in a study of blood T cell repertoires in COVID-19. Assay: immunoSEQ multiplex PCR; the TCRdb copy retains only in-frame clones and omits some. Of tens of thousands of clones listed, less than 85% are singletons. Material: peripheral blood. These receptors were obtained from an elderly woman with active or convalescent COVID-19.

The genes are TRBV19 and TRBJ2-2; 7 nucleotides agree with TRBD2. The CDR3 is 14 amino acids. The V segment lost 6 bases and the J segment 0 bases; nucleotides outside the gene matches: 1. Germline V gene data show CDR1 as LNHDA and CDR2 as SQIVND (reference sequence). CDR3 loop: CASRRGANTGELFF. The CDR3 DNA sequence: TGTGCCAGTAGACGGGGGGCGAACACCGGGGAGCTGTTTTTT. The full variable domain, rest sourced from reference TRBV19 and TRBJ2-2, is DGGITQSPKYLFRKEGQNVTLSCEQNLNHDAMYWYRQDPGQGLRLIYYSQIVNDFQKGDIAEGYSVSREKKESFPLTVTSAQKNPTAFYLCASRRGANTGELFFGEGSRLTVL.

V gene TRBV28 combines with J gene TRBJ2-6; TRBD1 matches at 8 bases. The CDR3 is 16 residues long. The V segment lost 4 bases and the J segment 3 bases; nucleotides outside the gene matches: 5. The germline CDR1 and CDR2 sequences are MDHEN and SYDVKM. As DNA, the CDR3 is TGTGCCAGCAGTTCCAGGGGGCGTCTTGGGGCCAACGTCCTGACTTTC. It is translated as CASSSRGRLGANVLTF.

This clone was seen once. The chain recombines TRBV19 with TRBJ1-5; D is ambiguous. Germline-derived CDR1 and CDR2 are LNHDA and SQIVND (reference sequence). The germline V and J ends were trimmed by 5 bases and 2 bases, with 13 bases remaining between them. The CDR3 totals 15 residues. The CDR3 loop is CASSFRTGGNQPQHF. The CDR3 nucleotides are TGTGCCAGTAGTTTCAGGACTGGGGGCAATCAGCCCCAGCATTTT.

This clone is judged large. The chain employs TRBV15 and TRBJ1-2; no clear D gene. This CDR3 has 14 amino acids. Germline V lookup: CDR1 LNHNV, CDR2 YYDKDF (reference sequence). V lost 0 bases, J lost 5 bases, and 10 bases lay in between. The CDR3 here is CATSRDVGLYGYTF. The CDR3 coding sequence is TGTGCCACCAGCAGAGATGTGGGCTTATATGGCTACACCTTC.

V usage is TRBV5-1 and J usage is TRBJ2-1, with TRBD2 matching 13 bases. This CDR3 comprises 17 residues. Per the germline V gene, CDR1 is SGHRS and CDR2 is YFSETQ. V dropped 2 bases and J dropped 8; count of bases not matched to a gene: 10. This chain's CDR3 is CASSLGLAGEFWDEQFF. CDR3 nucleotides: TGCGCCAGCAGCTTAGGACTAGCGGGGGAGTTTTGGGATGAGCAGTTCTTC.

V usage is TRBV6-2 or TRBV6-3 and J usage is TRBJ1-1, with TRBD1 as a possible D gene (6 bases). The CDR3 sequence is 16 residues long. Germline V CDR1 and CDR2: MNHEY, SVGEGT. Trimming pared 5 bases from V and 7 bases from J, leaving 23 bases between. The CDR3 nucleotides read TGTGCCAGCAGTGCCGGCAGGGGAGTATTTAGTATTGAAGCTTTCTTT. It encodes CASSAGRGVFSIEAFF.

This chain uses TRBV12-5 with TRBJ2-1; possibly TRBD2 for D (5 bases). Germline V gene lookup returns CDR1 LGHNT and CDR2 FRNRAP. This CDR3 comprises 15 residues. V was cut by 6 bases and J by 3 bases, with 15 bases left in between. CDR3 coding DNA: TGTGCTAGTGGCCTCGGACTCGCGCGCTACAATGAGCAGTTCTTC. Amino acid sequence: CASGLGLARYNEQFF.

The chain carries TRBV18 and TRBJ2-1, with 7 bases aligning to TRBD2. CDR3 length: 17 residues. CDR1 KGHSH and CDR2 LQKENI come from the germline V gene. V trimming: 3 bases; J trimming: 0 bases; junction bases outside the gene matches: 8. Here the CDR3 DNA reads TGTGCCAGCTCACCGAATAGCGGGCTGAGCTCCTACAATGAGCAGTTCTTC. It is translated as CASSPNSGLSSYNEQFF.

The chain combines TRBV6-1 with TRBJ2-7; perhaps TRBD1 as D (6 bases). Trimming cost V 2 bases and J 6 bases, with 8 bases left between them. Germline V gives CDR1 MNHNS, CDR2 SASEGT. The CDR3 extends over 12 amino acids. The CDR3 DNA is TGTGCCAGCAGTGAAAACAGGGTCGAGCAGTACTTC. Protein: CASSENRVEQYF.

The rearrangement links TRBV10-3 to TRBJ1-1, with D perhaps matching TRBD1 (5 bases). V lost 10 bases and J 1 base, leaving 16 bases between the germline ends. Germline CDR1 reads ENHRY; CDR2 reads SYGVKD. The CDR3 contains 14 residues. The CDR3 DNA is TGTGCCACCCGGGGGGGTCAGGGGAACACTGAAGCTTTCTTT. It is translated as CATRGGQGNTEAFF.

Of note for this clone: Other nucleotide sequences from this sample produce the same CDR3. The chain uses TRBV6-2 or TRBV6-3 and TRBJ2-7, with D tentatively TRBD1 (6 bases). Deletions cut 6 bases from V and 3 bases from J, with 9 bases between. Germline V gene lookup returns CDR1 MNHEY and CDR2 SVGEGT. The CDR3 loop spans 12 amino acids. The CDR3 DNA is TGTGCCAGCAGCCCACAGGGCTACGAGCAGTACTTC. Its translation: CASSPQGYEQYF.

The CDR3 sequence: CSGTGVSGRPFAQYF. In DNA form, the CDR3 reads TGCAGCGGGACAGGGGTGAGCGGGAGGCCCTTCGCGCAGTATTTT. The chain employs TRBV29-1 and TRBJ2-3; D is perhaps TRBD1 or TRBD2 (9 bases each). Trimming cost V 7 bases and J 10 bases, with 27 bases left between them. From germline, CDR1 is SQVTM and CDR2 ANQGSEA. The length of the CDR3 is 15 residues.

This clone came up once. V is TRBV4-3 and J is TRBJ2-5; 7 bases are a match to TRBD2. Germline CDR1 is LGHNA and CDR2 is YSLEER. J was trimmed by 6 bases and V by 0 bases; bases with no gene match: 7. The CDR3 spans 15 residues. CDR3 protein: CASSQDGGSGKTQYF. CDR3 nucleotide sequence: TGCGCCAGCAGCCAAGACGGCGGGAGCGGGAAGACCCAGTACTTC.

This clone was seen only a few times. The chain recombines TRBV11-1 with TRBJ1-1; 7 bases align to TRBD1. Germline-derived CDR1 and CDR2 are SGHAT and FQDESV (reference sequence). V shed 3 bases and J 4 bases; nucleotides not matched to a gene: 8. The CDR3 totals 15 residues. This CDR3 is CASSFRDRIFTEAFF. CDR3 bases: TGTGCCAGCAGCTTCCGGGACAGAATATTCACTGAAGCTTTCTTT.

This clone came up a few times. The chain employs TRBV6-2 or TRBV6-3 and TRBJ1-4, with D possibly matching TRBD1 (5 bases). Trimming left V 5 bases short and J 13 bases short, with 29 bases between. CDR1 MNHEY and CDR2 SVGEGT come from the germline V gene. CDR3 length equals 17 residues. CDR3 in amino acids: CASSILLGTSAYPSLFF. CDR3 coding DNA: TGTGCCAGCAGTATCCTTCTCGGGACTTCTGCGTACCCCTCACTGTTTTTT.

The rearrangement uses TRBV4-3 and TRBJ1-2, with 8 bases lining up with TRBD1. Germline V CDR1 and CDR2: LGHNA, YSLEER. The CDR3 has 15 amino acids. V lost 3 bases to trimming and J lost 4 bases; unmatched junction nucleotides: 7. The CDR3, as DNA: TGCGCCAGCAGCCAGGGACAGGCGGTCGGCTATGGCTACACCTTC. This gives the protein CASSQGQAVGYGYTF.

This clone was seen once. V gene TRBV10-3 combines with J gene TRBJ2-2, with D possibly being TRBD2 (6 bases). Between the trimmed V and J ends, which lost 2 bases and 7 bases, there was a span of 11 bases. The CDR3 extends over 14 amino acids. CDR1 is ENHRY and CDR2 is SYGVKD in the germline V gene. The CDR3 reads CAISEHGSNGELFF. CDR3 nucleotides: TGTGCCATCAGTGAGCACGGGAGTAACGGGGAGCTGTTTTTT.

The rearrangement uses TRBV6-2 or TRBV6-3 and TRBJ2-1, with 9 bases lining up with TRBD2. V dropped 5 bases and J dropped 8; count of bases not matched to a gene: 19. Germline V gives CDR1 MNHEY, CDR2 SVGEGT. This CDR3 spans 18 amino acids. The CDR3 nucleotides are TGTGCCAGCAGTCGCACCGGAGCCCTACGGCGGGGGGGCCATGAGCAGTTCTTC. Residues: CASSRTGALRRGGHEQFF.

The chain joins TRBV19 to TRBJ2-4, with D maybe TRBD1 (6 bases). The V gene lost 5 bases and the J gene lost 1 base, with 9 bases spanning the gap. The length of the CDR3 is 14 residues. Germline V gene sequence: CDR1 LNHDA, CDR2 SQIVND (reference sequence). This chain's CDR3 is CASSLQGAKNIQYF. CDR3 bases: TGTGCCAGTAGTCTACAGGGCGCCAAAAACATTCAGTACTTC.

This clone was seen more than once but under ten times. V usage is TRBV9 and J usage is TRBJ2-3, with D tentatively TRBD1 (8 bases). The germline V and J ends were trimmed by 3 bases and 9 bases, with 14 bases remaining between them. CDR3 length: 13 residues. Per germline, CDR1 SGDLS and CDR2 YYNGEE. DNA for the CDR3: TGTGCCAGCAGCGGGGACTACAGGGGGACGCAGTATTTT. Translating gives CASSGDYRGTQYF.

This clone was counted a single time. The CDR3 DNA sequence: TGCGCCAGCAGTGAGGGGGGCAGGACTGAAGCTTTCTTT. It specifies CASSEGGRTEAFF. The rearrangement joins TRBV10-1 to TRBJ1-1, with D tentatively TRBD1 (6 bases). The CDR3 has 13 amino acids. V was pared by 2 bases and J by 5 bases, with 9 bases between. Germline-derived CDR1 and CDR2 are WNHNN and SYGVQD (reference sequence).

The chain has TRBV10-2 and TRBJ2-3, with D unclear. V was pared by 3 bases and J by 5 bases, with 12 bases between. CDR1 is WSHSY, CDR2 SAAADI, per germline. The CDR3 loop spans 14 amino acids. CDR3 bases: TGCGCCAGCAGTGATGGCAGGATCGTAGATACGCAGTATTTT. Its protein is CASSDGRIVDTQYF.

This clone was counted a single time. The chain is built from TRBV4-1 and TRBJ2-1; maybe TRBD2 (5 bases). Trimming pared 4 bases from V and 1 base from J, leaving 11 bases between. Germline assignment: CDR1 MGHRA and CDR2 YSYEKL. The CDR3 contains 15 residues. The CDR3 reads CASSPGTSSYNEQFF. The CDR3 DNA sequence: TGCGCCAGCAGCCCGGGCACTAGTTCCTACAATGAGCAGTTCTTC.